This T cell receptor (beta chain) is from a study of OX40 agonist ivuxolimab in advanced cancers. Study-wide findings and caveats: Circulating CD4+ and CD8+ T cells showed clonal expansion by week 6 at 0.1 to 3.0 mg/kg.

Comments on this clone: Its antigen is not known.

Some clones are missing from TCRdb's copy, which holds only in-frame ones; the method was immunoSEQ multiplex PCR. The repertoire holds 50,000 to 80,000 clones, 85% seen once, with approximately 2.9% in the top ten. The sequence was obtained from an adult with an advanced solid tumor such as melanoma, head and neck, liver or kidney cancer. The source material was CD4+ or CD8+ T cells sorted from blood, sampled in a trial of the OX40 agonist ivuxolimab.

The CDR3 sequence is CASTFTGSPGNTIYF. CDR3 nucleotides: TGTGCCAGCACCTTTACCGGGTCACCTGGAAACACCATATATTTT. The rearrangement uses TRBV11-2 and TRBJ1-3; D unclear. Trimming took off 7 bases at V and 2 bases at J, with 15 bases between the two ends. CDR3 length equals 15 residues. CDR1 is SGHAT, CDR2 FQNNGV, per germline.